These 12 T cell receptor beta chains came from one sample sequenced in a study of blood T cell repertoires in COVID-19. Produced via immunoSEQ multiplex PCR; TCRdb's table is partial and in-frame only. The sample has under 250,000 clones; approximately 85% are singletons. Sequencing input: peripheral blood. These receptors originate from a woman in her 50s with active or convalescent COVID-19.

The CDR3 sequence is CASSIRVSYSNQPQHF. CDR3 nucleotides: TGTGCCAGTAGTATCCGCGTTTCATATAGCAATCAGCCCCAGCATTTT. The chain has TRBV19 and TRBJ1-5; D remains ambiguous. In germline, CDR1 is LNHDA, CDR2 SQIVND (reference sequence). V dropped 3 bases and J dropped 0 bases, with 12 bases sitting between them. The CDR3 is 16 residues long.

The rearrangement joins TRBV4-1 to TRBJ1-1; no clear D. In germline, CDR1 is MGHRA, CDR2 YSYEKL. CDR3 length equals 15 residues. The V end lost 2 bases, the J end lost 1 base, and 11 bases lay between the germline ends. The CDR3 DNA sequence: TGCGCCAGCAGCCAACAGCGGCCCCCGAACACTGAAGCTTTCTTT. It is translated as CASSQQRPPNTEAFF.

This clone was counted between two and nine times. The rearrangement joins TRBV13 to TRBJ2-1; 7 bases match TRBD1. Per the germline V gene, CDR1 is PRHDT and CDR2 is FYEKMQ (reference sequence). V was clipped by 5 bases and J by 5 bases; unmatched bases: 9. CDR3 length: 15 amino acids. The CDR3 region is CASSKRGPPHNEQFF. The CDR3 DNA sequence: TGTGCCAGCAGCAAAAGGGGGCCCCCCCACAATGAGCAGTTCTTC.

The chain carries TRBV7-9 and TRBJ1-5, with D tentatively TRBD1 (5 bases). CDR3 length: 14 amino acids. Trimming took off 5 bases at V and 3 bases at J, with 11 bases between the two ends. Germline V gene sequence: CDR1 SEHNR, CDR2 FQNEAQ (reference sequence). CDR3 protein: CASSLGGDNQPQHF. DNA for the CDR3: TGTGCCAGCAGCCTGGGGGGGGACAATCAGCCCCAGCATTTT.

This clone was recorded once. The V call is TRBV5-1, the J call TRBJ2-3; D is possibly TRBD1 (5 bases). V lost 0 bases and J 3 bases, leaving 8 bases between the germline ends. CDR1 SGHRS and CDR2 YFSETQ come from the germline V gene. This CDR3 spans 14 amino acids. CDR3 protein: CASSLVQGTDTQYF. DNA of the CDR3: TGCGCCAGCAGCTTGGTGCAGGGAACAGATACGCAGTATTTT.

This chain joins TRBV5-1 and TRBJ2-5; 9 bases agree with TRBD2. This CDR3 contains 15 residues. Germline loops: CDR1 SGHRS, CDR2 YFSETQ. After removal of 6 bases from V and 1 base from J, the junction contained 7 bases not matched to a gene. In DNA form, the CDR3 reads TGCGCCAGCACCCTTGTTAGCGGGAGCCAAGAGACCCAGTACTTC. Translation: CASTLVSGSQETQYF.

V is TRBV2 and J is TRBJ1-2; no clear D gene. Germline V gene sequence: CDR1 SNHLY, CDR2 FYNNEI. The CDR3 is 13 amino acids. Trimming stripped 1 base from V and 4 bases from J, with 7 bases between. The CDR3 DNA sequence: TGTGCCAGCAGTGAAGAGACGGGCTATGGCTACACCTTC. It codes for CASSEETGYGYTF.

The CDR3 DNA is TGTGCCAGCAGCTTATCTAGCGGCGCGAACACCGGGGAGCTGTTTTTT. Residues: CASSLSSGANTGELFF. This chain uses TRBV7-3 with TRBJ2-2, with 7 bases matching TRBD2. CDR3 size: 16 residues. V lost 2 bases to trimming and J lost 0 bases; unmatched junction nucleotides: 3. In germline, CDR1 is SGHTA, CDR2 FQGTGA.

This rearrangement joins TRBV5-6 to TRBJ2-3, with a weak D call TRBD1 (6 bases). The CDR3 is 15 residues long. V lost 1 base and J lost 3, with 12 bases in between. CDR1 and CDR2 (germline): SGHDT, YYEEEE. The CDR3 loop is CASSLIGGGTDTQYF. In DNA, the CDR3 is TGTGCCAGCAGCTTGATTGGGGGCGGGACAGATACGCAGTATTTT.

V usage is TRBV11-2 and J usage is TRBJ1-1; D is perhaps TRBD1 (6 bases). This CDR3 contains 13 residues. The germline CDR1 and CDR2 sequences are SGHAT and FQNNGV. The ends were cut back, 0 bases at V and 8 bases at J, with 10 bases in the middle. In nucleotides, the CDR3 is TGTGCCAGCAGCTTAGATCCCAGGGGAGAAGCTTTCTTT. Translating it yields CASSLDPRGEAFF.

This chain joins TRBV28 and TRBJ1-4, with TRBD1 as a possible D gene (5 bases). There are 13 residues in the CDR3. CDR1 is MDHEN, CDR2 SYDVKM, per germline. Trimming removed 10 bases at V and 8 bases at J, with 17 bases between. The CDR3 DNA reads as TGTGCCACCGCCGCAGGGTCGGCAGAAAAACTGTTTTTT. Translation: CATAAGSAEKLFF.

There are a few counts of this clone. The V call is TRBV10-2, the J call TRBJ2-1; TRBD2 agrees at 9 bases. V gave up 1 base and J gave up 5 bases; unmatched junction bases: 6. The CDR3 length is 16 residues. Per the germline V gene, CDR1 is WSHSY and CDR2 is SAAADI. The CDR3 is CASSEWGLALDNEQFF. CDR3 DNA: TGCGCCAGCAGTGAGTGGGGACTAGCACTCGACAATGAGCAGTTCTTC.